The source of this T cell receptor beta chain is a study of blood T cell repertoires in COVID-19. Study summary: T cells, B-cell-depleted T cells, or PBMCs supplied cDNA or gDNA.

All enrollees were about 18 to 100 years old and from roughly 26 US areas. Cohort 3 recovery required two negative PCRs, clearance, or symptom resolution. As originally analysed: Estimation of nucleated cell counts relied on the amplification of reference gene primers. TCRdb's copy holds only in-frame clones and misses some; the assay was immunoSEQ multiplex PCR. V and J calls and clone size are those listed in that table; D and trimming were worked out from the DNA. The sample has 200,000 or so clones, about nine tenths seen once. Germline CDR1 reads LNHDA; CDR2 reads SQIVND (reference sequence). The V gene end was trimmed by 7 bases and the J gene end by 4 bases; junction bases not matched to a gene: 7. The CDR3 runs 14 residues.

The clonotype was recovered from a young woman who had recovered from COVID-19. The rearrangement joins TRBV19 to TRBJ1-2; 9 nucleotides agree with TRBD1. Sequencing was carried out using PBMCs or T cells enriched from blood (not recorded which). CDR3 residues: CASTPGQGSYGYTF. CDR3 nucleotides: TGTGCCAGTACTCCGGGACAGGGATCCTATGGCTACACCTTC.